Given below is one T cell receptor (beta chain) in context. The antigen is undetermined. As for treatment: oral pan-JAK inhibitor, 5-10 mg twice daily. CDR3 size: 15 residues. Germline V CDR1 and CDR2: MGHDK, SYGVNS. The junction had 9 bases not matched to a gene; V was cut back by 2 bases and J by 8 bases. The data derive from a study of CD8+ T cells in alopecia areata. The study's findings and limits: Affected lesional scalp, above all in alopecia totalis/universalis, was more clonal than normal scalp.

Following extraction, RNA underwent reverse transcription to cDNA, which served as the sequencing template. Assay: immunoSEQ multiplex PCR; the TCRdb copy retains only in-frame clones and omits some. The data show roughly 190,000 clones, approximately 61% seen once. Sample: CD4+ T cells sorted from blood, taken at week 24, from a patient treated with tofacitinib. The receptor was isolated from a human donor with alopecia areata. The gene calls are TRBV25-1 and TRBJ2-1, with 7 positions matching TRBD2. The CDR3 is CASSEGRALEDEQFF. Here the CDR3 DNA reads TGTGCCAGCAGTGAAGGGAGGGCCCTGGAGGATGAGCAGTTCTTC.